This T cell receptor (beta chain) was identified during a study of shared clonotypes between healthy human individuals. This clone was recorded once. Sequenced by immunoSEQ multiplex PCR; TCRdb stores in-frame clones only, minus some. The sample holds 2 million to 2.5 million clones, roughly 93% seen once. Germline CDR1 reads SGDLS; CDR2 reads YYNGEE. With 1 base clipped from V and 4 bases from J, the junction kept 1 base outside the gene matches. The CDR3 spans 14 residues. The J gene is TRBJ2-3, the V gene TRBV9; 9 nucleotides agree with TRBD2. This sequence originates from a man between 18 and 29 years old in good health. Some clones in this sample may be carry-over from other donors' samples. Sequencing was performed on naive CD4+ T cells from PBMCs. Subset indicated: CD45RA+ positively selected. Here the CDR3 DNA reads TGTGCCAGCAGCGTAAGGACTAGCGCAGATACGCAGTATTTT. It specifies CASSVRTSADTQYF.